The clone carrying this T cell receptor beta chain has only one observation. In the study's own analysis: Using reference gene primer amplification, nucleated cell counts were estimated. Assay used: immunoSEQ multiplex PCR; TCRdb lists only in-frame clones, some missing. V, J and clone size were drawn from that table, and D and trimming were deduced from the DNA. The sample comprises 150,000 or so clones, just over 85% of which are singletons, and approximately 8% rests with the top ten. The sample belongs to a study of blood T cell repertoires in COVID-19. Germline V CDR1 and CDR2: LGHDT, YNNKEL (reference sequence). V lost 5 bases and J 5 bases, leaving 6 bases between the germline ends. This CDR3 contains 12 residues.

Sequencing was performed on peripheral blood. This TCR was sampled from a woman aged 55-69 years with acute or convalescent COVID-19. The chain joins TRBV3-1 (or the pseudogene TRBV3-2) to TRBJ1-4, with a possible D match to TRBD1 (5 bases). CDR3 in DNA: TGTGCCAGCAGCTGGGGCAATGAAAAACTGTTTTTT. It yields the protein CASSWGNEKLFF.